Sequencing of this T cell receptor beta chain was carried out in a study of blood T cell repertoires in COVID-19. Germline lookup yields CDR1 SEHNR and CDR2 FQNEAQ (reference sequence). The CDR3 is 13 residues long. Trimming removed 3 bases at V and 0 bases at J, with 6 bases between. Original processing notes: Scientists estimated how many nucleated cells there were by amplifying reference gene primers. TCRdb's table, derived via immunoSEQ multiplex PCR, lists solely in-frame clones and lacks some. V and J calls and clone size are copied from that table; D and trimming were computed from the DNA. The sample shows roughly 120,000 clones, roughly 84% of them seen only once.

The rearrangement links TRBV7-9 to TRBJ2-7, with D hard to call. The sequence came from a man between 60 and 75 years old with acute or convalescent COVID-19. The specimen sequenced was peripheral blood. CDR3 amino acids: CASSLSYSYEQYF. In DNA form, the CDR3 reads TGTGCCAGCAGCTTGTCCTACTCCTACGAGCAGTACTTC.